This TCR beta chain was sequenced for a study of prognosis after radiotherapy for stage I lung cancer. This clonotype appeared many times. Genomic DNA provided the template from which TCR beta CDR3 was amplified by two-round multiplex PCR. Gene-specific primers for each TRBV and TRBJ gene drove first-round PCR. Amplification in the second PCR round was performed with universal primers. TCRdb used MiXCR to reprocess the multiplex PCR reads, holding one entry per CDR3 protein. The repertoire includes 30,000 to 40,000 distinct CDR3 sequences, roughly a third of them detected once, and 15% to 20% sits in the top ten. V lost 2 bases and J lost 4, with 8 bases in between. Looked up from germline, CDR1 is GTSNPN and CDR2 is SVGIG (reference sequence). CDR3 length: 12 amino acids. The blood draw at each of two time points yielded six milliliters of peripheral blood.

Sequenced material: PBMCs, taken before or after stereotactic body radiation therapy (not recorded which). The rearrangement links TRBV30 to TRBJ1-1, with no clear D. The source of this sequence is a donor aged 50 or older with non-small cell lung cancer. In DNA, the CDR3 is TGTGCCTGGAGTATCGGGAGCACTGAAGCTTTCTTT. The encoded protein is CAWSIGSTEAFF.